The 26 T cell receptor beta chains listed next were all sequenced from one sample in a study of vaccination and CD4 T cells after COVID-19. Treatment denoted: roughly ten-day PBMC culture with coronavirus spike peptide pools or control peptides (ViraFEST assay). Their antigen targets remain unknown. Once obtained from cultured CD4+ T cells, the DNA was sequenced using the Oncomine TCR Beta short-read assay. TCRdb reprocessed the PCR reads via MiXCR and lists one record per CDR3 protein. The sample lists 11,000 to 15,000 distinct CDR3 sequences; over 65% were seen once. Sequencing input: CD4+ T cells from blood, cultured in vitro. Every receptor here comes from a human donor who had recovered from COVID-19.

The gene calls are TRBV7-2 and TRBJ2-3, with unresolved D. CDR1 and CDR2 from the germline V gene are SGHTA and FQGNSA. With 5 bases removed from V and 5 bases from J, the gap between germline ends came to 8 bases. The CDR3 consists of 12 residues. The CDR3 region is CASSTYLDTQYF. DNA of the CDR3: TGTGCCAGCAGCACCTACCTAGATACGCAGTATTTT.

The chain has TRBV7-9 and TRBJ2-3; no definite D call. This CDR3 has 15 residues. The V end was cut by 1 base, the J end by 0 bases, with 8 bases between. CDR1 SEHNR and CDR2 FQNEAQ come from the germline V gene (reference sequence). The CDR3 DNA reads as TGTGCCAGCAGCTTAGGGGTCGGTAGCACAGATACGCAGTATTTT. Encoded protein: CASSLGVGSTDTQYF.

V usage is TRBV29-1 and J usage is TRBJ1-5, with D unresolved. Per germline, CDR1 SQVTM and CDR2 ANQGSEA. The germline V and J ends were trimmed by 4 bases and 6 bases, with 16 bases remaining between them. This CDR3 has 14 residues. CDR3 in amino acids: CSVVAGKVGQPQHF. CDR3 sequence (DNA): TGCAGCGTTGTGGCGGGGAAAGTAGGTCAGCCCCAGCATTTT.

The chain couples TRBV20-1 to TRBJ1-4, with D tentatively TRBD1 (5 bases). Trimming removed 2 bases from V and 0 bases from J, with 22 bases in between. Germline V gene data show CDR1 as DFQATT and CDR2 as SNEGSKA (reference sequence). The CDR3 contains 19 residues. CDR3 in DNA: TGCAGTGCTAGAACCATTAGGAGGGAGGGGAGCTCAACTAATGAAAAACTGTTTTTT. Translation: CSARTIRREGSSTNEKLFF.

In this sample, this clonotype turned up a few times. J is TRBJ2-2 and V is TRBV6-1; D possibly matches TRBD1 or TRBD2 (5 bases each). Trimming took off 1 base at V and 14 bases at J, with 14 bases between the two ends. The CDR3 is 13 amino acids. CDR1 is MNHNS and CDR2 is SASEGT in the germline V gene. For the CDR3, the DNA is TGTGCCAGCAGTGAAGGGACCCCGGGACGACTGTTTTTT. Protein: CASSEGTPGRLFF.

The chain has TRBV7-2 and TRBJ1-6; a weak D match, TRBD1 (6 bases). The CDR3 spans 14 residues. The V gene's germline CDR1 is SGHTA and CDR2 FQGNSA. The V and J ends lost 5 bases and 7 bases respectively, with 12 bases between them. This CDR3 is CASSPQGQNSPLHF. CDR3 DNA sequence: TGTGCCAGCAGCCCACAGGGCCAAAATTCACCCCTCCACTTT.

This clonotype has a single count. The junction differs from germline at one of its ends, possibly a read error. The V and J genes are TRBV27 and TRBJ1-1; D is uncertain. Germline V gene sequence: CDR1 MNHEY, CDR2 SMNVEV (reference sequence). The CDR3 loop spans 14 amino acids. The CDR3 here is CASSLLEGRSEAFF. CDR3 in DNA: TGTGCCAGCAGTTTACTCGAGGGCAGGTCTGAGGCTTTCTTT.

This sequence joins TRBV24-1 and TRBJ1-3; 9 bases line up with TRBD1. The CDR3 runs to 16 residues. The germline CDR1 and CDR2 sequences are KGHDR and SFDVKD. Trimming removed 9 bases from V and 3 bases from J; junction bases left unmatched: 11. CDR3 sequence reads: CATRVGQGHYGNTIYF. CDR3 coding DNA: TGTGCCACCCGGGTGGGACAGGGCCACTATGGAAACACCATATATTTT.

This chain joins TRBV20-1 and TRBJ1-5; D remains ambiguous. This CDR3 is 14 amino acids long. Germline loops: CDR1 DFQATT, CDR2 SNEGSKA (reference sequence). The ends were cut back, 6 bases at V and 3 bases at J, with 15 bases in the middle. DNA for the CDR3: TGCAGTGCCGGTCGGGGAGGCTACAATCAGCCCCAGCATTTT. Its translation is CSAGRGGYNQPQHF.

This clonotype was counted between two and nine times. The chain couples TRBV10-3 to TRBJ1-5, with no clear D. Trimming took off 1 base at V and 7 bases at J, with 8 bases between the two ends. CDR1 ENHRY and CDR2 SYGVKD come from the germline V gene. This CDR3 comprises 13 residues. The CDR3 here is CAISEYGRQPQHF. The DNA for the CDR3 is TGTGCCATCAGTGAGTACGGGCGCCAGCCCCAGCATTTT.

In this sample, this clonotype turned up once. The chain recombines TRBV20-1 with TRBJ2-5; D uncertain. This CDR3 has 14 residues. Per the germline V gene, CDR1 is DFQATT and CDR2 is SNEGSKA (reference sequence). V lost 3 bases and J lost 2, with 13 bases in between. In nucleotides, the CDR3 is TGCAGTGCTAGTTTCTCACCTCTTCAAGAGACCCAGTACTTC. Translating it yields CSASFSPLQETQYF.

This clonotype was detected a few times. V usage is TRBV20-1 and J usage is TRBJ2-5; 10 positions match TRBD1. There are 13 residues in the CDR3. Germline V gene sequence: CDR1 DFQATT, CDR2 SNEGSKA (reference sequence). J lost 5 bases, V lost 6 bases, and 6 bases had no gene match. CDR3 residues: CSAKTGGVETQYF. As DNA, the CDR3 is TGCAGTGCAAAGACAGGGGGCGTGGAGACCCAGTACTTC.

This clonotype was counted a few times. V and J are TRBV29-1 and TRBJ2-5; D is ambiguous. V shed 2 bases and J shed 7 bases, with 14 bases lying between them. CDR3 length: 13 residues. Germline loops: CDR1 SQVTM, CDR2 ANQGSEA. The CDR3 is CSVERTVSGTQYF. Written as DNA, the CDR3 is TGCAGCGTTGAACGGACCGTGAGTGGGACCCAGTACTTC.

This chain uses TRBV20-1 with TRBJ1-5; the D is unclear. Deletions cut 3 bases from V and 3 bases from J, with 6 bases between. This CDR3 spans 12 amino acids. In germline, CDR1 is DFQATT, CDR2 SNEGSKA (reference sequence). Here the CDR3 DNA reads TGCAGTGCTAGGACGGCCAATCAGCCCCAGCATTTT. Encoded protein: CSARTANQPQHF.

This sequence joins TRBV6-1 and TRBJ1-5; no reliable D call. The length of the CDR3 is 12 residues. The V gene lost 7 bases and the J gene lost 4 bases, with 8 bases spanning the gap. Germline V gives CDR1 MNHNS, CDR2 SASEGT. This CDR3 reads CASTSGNQPQHF. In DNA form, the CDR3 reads TGTGCCAGCACGTCGGGGAATCAGCCCCAGCATTTT.

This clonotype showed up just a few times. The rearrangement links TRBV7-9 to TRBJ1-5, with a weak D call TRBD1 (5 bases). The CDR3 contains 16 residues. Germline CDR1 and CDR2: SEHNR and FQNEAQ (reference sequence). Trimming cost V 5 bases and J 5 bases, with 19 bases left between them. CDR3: CASSPSSGPLYQPQHF. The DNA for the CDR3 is TGTGCCAGCAGCCCCTCATCAGGGCCTCTTTATCAGCCCCAGCATTTT. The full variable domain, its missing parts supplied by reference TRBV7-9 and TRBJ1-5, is DTGVSQNPRHKITKRGQNVTFRCDPISEHNRLYWYRQTLGQGPEFLTYFQNEAQLEKSRLLSDRFSAERPKGSFSTLEIQRTEQGDSAMYLCASSPSSGPLYQPQHFGDGTRLSIL.

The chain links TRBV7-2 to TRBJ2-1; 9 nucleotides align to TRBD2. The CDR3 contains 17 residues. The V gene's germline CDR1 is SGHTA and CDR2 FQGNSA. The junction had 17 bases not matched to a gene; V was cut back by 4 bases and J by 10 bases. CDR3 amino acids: CASSSMLLAGGGEEQFF. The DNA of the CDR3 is TGTGCCAGCAGCTCCATGCTACTAGCGGGTGGGGGGGAAGAGCAGTTCTTC.

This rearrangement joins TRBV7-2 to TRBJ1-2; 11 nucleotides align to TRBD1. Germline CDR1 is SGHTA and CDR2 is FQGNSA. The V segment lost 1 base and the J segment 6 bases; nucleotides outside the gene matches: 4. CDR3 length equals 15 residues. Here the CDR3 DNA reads TGTGCCAGCAGCTTAGGTACGGACAGGGGGCATGGCTACACCTTC. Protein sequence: CASSLGTDRGHGYTF.

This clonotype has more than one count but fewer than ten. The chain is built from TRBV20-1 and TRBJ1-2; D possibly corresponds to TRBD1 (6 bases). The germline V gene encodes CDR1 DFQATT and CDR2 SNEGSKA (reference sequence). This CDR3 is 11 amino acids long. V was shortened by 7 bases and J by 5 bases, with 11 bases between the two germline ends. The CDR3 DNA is TGCAGTGGGGGACATCTTTATGGCTACACCTTC. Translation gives CSGGHLYGYTF.

In DNA form, the CDR3 reads TGCAGTGCGCCGGACAGGGCGGGTGGAAACACCATATATTTT. As protein: CSAPDRAGGNTIYF. The chain carries TRBV20-1 and TRBJ1-3; the match to TRBD1 covers 8 bases. Germline CDR1 and CDR2: DFQATT and SNEGSKA (reference sequence). Trimming cost V 6 bases and J 3 bases; bases outside gene matches: 7. CDR3 length: 14 amino acids.

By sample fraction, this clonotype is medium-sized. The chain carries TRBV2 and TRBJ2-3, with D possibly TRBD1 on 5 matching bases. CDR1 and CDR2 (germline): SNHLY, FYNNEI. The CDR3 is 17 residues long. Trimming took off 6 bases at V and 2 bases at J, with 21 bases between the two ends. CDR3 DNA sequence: TGTGCCAGCAGGCTGGGGCTATCCTTGGTAATCACAGATACGCAGTATTTT. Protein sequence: CASRLGLSLVITDTQYF.

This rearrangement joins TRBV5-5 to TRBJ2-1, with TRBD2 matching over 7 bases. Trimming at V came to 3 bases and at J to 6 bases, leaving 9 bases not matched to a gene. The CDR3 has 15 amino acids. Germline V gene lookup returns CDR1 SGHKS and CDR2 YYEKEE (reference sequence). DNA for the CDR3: TGTGCCAGCAGCTCCCTAGGCGGGAGTCCCAATGAGCAGTTCTTC. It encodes CASSSLGGSPNEQFF.

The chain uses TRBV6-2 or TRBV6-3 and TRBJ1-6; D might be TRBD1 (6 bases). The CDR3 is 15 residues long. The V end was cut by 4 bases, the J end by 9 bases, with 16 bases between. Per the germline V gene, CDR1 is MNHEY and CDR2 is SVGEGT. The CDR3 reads CASSSWTDGGSPLHF. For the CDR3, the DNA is TGTGCCAGCAGTTCCTGGACAGACGGCGGTTCACCCCTCCACTTT.

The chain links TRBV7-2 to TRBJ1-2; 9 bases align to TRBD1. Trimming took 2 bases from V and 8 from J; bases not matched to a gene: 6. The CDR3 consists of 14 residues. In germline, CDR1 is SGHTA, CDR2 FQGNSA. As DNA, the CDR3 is TGTGCCAGCAGCTTACCGACGACAGGGGGGGGCTACACCTTC. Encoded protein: CASSLPTTGGGYTF.

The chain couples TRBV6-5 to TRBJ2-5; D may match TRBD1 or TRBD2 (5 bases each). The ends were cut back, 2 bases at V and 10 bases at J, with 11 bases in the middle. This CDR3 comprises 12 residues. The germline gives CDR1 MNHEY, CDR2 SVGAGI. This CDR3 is CASSYGTLVQYF. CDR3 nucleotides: TGTGCCAGCAGTTACGGGACGTTGGTCCAGTACTTC.

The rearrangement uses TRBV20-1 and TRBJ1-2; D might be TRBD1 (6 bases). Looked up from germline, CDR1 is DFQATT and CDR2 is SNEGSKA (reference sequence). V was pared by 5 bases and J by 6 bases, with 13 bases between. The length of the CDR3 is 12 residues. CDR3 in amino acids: CSAFGTYHGYTF. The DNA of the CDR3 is TGCAGTGCTTTCGGGACATACCATGGCTACACCTTC.